These T cell receptor beta chains were read from a single sample in a study of glioma-infiltrating T cells after dendritic cell vaccination. Profiling relied on immunoSEQ multiplex PCR, and the TCRdb table lists in-frame clones only, not all of them. In the table there are roughly 83,000 clones, 85% to 90% of which are singletons. Here the sequenced sample was blood, taken before dendritic cell vaccination. The receptors stem from a human donor with glioblastoma. CDR3s include the opening cysteine and the closing phenylalanine or tryptophan. D genes are given only for firm matches. A clone size is listed for some rows: how often the clone was seen (once, few, many), or a class if it is expanded.

CDR3 protein,CDR3 DNA,V gene,J gene,CDR3 length,clone size,D gene
CASSIGLQYEQYF,TGCGCCAGCAGCATAGGACTACAGTACGAGCAGTACTTC,TRBV4-1,TRBJ2-7,13,-,-
CASSLTGQGPSYEQYF,TGCGCCAGCAGCTTGACCGGACAGGGCCCCTCCTACGAGCAGTACTTC,TRBV5-1,TRBJ2-7,16,-,TRBD1
CASSLYGENTEAFF,TGTGCCAGCAGCTTATACGGGGAGAACACTGAAGCTTTCTTT,TRBV11-3,TRBJ1-1,14,-,-
CASSAGDREYNEQFF,TGTGCCAGCAGCGCCGGGGACAGGGAATACAATGAGCAGTTCTTC,TRBV9,TRBJ2-1,15,-,TRBD1
CASSLQGAYEQYF,TGTGCCAGCAGCTTGCAGGGGGCCTACGAGCAGTACTTC,TRBV5-4,TRBJ2-7,13,-,TRBD1
CASSYQGSNYGYTF,TGTGCCAGCAGTTACCAGGGTTCTAACTATGGCTACACCTTC,TRBV6-5,TRBJ1-2,14,-,-
CASSPTSGRAIEQFF,TGTGCCAGCAGTCCGACTAGCGGGAGGGCCATCGAGCAGTTCTTC,TRBV6-1,TRBJ2-1,15,-,TRBD2
CASSFSGLAGSGELFF,TGTGCCAGCAGTTTTTCGGGACTAGCGGGGTCCGGGGAGCTGTTTTTT,TRBV28,TRBJ2-2,16,-,TRBD2
CASSLPQSYEQYF,TGTGCCAGCAGTTTACCCCAATCCTACGAGCAGTACTTC,TRBV28,TRBJ2-7,13,-,-
CASGISGTGGRSDTEAFF,TGTGCTAGTGGAATCTCCGGGACAGGGGGCCGTAGCGACACTGAAGCTTTCTTT,TRBV12-5,TRBJ1-1,18,-,TRBD1
CASSPRTGGLFF,TGTGCCAGCTCACCACGGACAGGGGGGCTGTTTTTT,TRBV18,TRBJ2-2,12,once,TRBD1
CASSLQGGQYEQYF,TGTGCCAGCAGTTTACAAGGAGGGCAGTACGAGCAGTACTTC,TRBV27,TRBJ2-7,14,-,-
CASRKLGQETQYF,TGTGCCAGTAGGAAACTAGGTCAAGAGACCCAGTACTTC,TRBV19,TRBJ2-5,13,-,-
CASSMGGVNGRNYGYTF,TGTGCCAGTAGTATGGGAGGGGTCAATGGGAGGAACTATGGCTACACCTTC,TRBV19,TRBJ1-2,17,-,-
CASSLLPTAYQETQYF,TGTGCCAGCAGTCTATTACCGACAGCGTACCAAGAGACCCAGTACTTC,TRBV27,TRBJ2-5,16,-,-
CASSLGQANYGYTF,TGTGCCAGCAGCTTGGGGCAGGCTAACTATGGCTACACCTTC,TRBV5-5,TRBJ1-2,14,-,-